A selection of T cell receptor beta chains follows, all from one sample in a study of neurological immune-mediated disorders. MiXCR, run by TCRdb on the 5' RACE reads, gives a single entry per CDR3 protein. The table records 50,000 to 85,000 distinct CDR3 sequences, roughly 5% of them present only once. Sequencing was done on a sample of PBMCs. All receptors derive from a young woman with multiple sclerosis. CDR3s include the opening cysteine and the closing phenylalanine or tryptophan. Each record gives: CDR3 length, D gene, clone size, J gene, V gene, CDR3 DNA, CDR3 protein. D genes are given only for firm matches. Size tells how often a clone was seen (once, few, many) or the class of an expanded clone, and some rows leave it out.

>15|TRBD2|many|TRBJ2-3|TRBV3-1
TGTGCCAGCAGCCTCGTGACTAGCGTAAAGGATACGCAGTATTTT
CASSLVTSVKDTQYF
>13|TRBD1|many|TRBJ2-4|TRBV29-1
TGCAGCGTTGTTGACAGGGTGGTGCGCATTCAGTACTTC
CSVVDRVVRIQYF
>18|TRBD2|many|TRBJ2-5|TRBV5-1
TGCGCCAGCACCCCGGGGCCTAAGCGGGGGGGCATTGTGGAGACCCAGTACTTC
CASTPGPKRGGIVETQYF
>17|TRBD1|many|TRBJ1-1|TRBV6-5
TGTGCCAGCAGTTGGGACAGAAAGATGGGCGAGGGGTCTGAAGCTTTCTTT
CASSWDRKMGEGSEAFF
>15|.|many|TRBJ1-2|TRBV7-2
TGTGCCAGCAGCTTAGGGACACCCCGGGGCCATGGCTACACCTTC
CASSLGTPRGHGYTF
>17|TRBD2|many|TRBJ2-5|TRBV7-2
TGTGCCAGCAGCAAAACTAGCGGGGGGGATCGCCAAGAGACCCAGTACTTC
CASSKTSGGDRQETQYF
>11|.|many|TRBJ2-7|TRBV5-1
TGCGCCAGCAGCGTCCAGAACGAGCAGTACTTC
CASSVQNEQYF
>13|.|many|TRBJ2-2|TRBV21-1
TGTGCCAGCAGCAAAGTCTCCGGCGGGGAGCTGTTTTTT
CASSKVSGGELFF
>13|TRBD1|.|TRBJ1-1|TRBV7-2
TGTGCCAGCAGCTCGACAGGGTTGACTGAAGCTTTCTTT
CASSSTGLTEAFF
>14|.|many|TRBJ1-1|TRBV28
TGTGCCAGCAGTTTAGTCGTGGAGAACACTGAAGCTTTCTTT
CASSLVVENTEAFF
>16|TRBD2|many|TRBJ2-1|TRBV7-9
TGTGCCAGCAGCTTACTAGCGGGGGGTACCTACAATGAGCAGTTCTTC
CASSLLAGGTYNEQFF
>11|.|.|TRBJ2-1|TRBV6-5
TGTGCCAGCAGTTACTCGAATGAGCAGTTCTTC
CASSYSNEQFF
>14|TRBD1|.|TRBJ1-1|TRBV20-1
TGCACCACTAGTCAGGGGGCGCAGGGACCCGAAGCTTTCTTT
CTTSQGAQGPEAFF
>14|.|many|TRBJ2-1|TRBV12-3/TRBV12-4
TGCGCCAGCAGCTTGGGAGACTCCTACAATGAGCAGTTCTTC
CASSLGDSYNEQFF
>13|TRBD1|.|TRBJ1-1|TRBV27
TGTGCCAGCAGCCAAAGGGACAGCACTGAAGCTTTCTTT
CASSQRDSTEAFF
>16|.|many|TRBJ2-6|TRBV5-1
TGCGCCAGCAGCTCCAGGGCTAGCTCTGGGGCCAACGTCCTGACTTTC
CASSSRASSGANVLTF
>12|TRBD1|many|TRBJ2-7|TRBV28
TGTGCCAGCAGTGACAGGGCTTACGAGCAGTACTTC
CASSDRAYEQYF
>15|.|many|TRBJ2-7|TRBV10-3
TGTGCCATCAGTGATGGGCACGCGGTCTCCTACGAGCAGTACTTC
CAISDGHAVSYEQYF
>13|.|.|TRBJ1-5|TRBV29-1
TGCAGCGTTGAAGAGGGAGGGGGGCAGCCCCAGAATTTT
CSVEEGGGQPQNF
>14|.|.|TRBJ1-6|TRBV6-5
TGTGCCAGCAGTTACTCGGGCGCGGCCTCACCCCTCCACTTT
CASSYSGAASPLHF